Following are 12 T cell receptor beta chains from one sample sequenced in a study of technical replicates of blood from a few donors. Sequenced by immunoSEQ multiplex PCR; TCRdb stores in-frame clones only, minus some. The sample has about 97,000 clones; about 95% are singletons. The sequenced sample was T cells isolated from PBMCs. The receptors were gathered from a human donor in good health.

This sequence joins TRBV7-9 and TRBJ2-2; TRBD1 might be the D (5 bases). The V end was cut by 6 bases, the J end by 7 bases, with 12 bases between. Germline V gene sequence: CDR1 SEHNR, CDR2 FQNEAQ (reference sequence). CDR3 length: 13 amino acids. CDR3 in amino acids: CASRPQGYGELFF. For the CDR3, the DNA is TGTGCCAGCAGACCCCAGGGATACGGGGAGCTGTTTTTT.

This clone occurred once. The V gene is TRBV25-1, the J gene TRBJ2-5; 8 bases match TRBD2. The CDR3 sequence is 15 residues long. V trimming: 2 bases; J trimming: 7 bases; junction bases outside the gene matches: 9. CDR1 and CDR2 (germline): MGHDK, SYGVNS. CDR3 DNA sequence: TGTGCCAGCAGTGAAGACGGGAGGGCCTCCGGGACCCAGTACTTC. Translating gives CASSEDGRASGTQYF.

This chain uses TRBV10-3 with TRBJ2-1, with TRBD2 identical over 7 bases. Germline V gene data show CDR1 as ENHRY and CDR2 as SYGVKD. After removal of 3 bases from V and 5 bases from J, the junction contained 1 base not matched to a gene. The CDR3 length is 13 residues. Here the CDR3 reads CAISDGTNNEQFF. As DNA, the CDR3 is TGTGCCATCAGTGACGGGACTAACAATGAGCAGTTCTTC.

This clone was observed a single time. The CDR3 sequence: CASSPGQVNEQFF. The CDR3 coding sequence is TGTGCCAGCAGCCCTGGACAGGTCAATGAGCAGTTCTTC. The rearrangement uses TRBV9 and TRBJ2-1, with 7 bases matching TRBD1. The V gene end was trimmed by 4 bases and the J gene end by 6 bases; junction bases not matched to a gene: 4. Germline-derived CDR1 and CDR2 are SGDLS and YYNGEE. The CDR3 is made up of 13 amino acids.

The rearrangement links TRBV18 to TRBJ2-5; perhaps TRBD1 as D (6 bases). Trimming pared 1 base from V and 2 bases from J, leaving 8 bases between. The germline V gene encodes CDR1 KGHSH and CDR2 LQKENI. The CDR3 totals 14 residues. The CDR3 sequence is CASSPLGTQETQYF. In DNA, the CDR3 is TGTGCCAGCTCACCACTCGGGACACAAGAGACCCAGTACTTC.

The V and J genes are TRBV4-3 and TRBJ2-3, with 13 bases matching TRBD2. With 1 base clipped from V and 4 bases from J, the junction kept 17 bases outside the gene matches. Germline V lookup: CDR1 LGHNA, CDR2 YSLEER. The length of the CDR3 is 21 residues. In nucleotides, the CDR3 is TGCGCCAGCAGCCAAGGCCCCGGGACTAGCGGGACTCATTATGGCGCAGATACGCAGTATTTT. Its protein is CASSQGPGTSGTHYGADTQYF.

The genes are TRBV2 and TRBJ2-7, with 8 bases matching TRBD1. Germline assignment: CDR1 SNHLY and CDR2 FYNNEI. CDR3 length equals 14 residues. Germline trimming cut 4 bases from V and 3 bases from J; bases unmatched to any gene: 5. CDR3 region: CASSVDREFYEQYF. CDR3 sequence (DNA): TGTGCCAGCAGTGTGGACAGGGAGTTCTACGAGCAGTACTTC.

The chain uses TRBV6-1 and TRBJ1-1, with 7 bases lining up with TRBD1. The V gene end was trimmed by 6 bases and the J gene end by 7 bases; junction bases not matched to a gene: 5. The CDR3 covers 12 residues. Germline CDR1 reads MNHNS; CDR2 reads SASEGT. The CDR3 coding sequence is TGTGCCAGCAGGCAGGGGGGACGTGAAGCTTTCTTT. Translated, it gives CASRQGGREAFF.

This clone showed up just once. CDR3 DNA sequence: TGTGCCAGCAGTGAACCGGGGAGGGGGGCTAAAGATTCACCCCTCCACTTT. Its translation: CASSEPGRGAKDSPLHF. The rearrangement links TRBV6-1 to TRBJ1-6; a weak D match, TRBD1 (6 bases). The CDR3 runs to 17 residues. V gave up 2 bases and J gave up 8 bases, with 19 bases separating them. Germline values: CDR1 MNHNS, CDR2 SASEGT.

The rearrangement links TRBV30 to TRBJ1-5; D possibly corresponds to TRBD1 (6 bases). CDR3 length: 14 residues. Germline CDR1 reads GTSNPN; CDR2 reads SVGIG (reference sequence). Between the trimmed V and J ends, which lost 2 bases and 3 bases, there was a span of 11 bases. The CDR3 DNA sequence: TGTGCCTGGAGTACAGACAGGTTCAATCAGCCCCAGCATTTT. Translated: CAWSTDRFNQPQHF.

V usage is TRBV5-8 and J usage is TRBJ2-5, with 7 bases matching TRBD1. The CDR3 loop spans 13 amino acids. Trimming took 5 bases from V and 5 from J; bases not matched to a gene: 6. Germline CDR1 is SGHTS and CDR2 is YDEGEE. CDR3 bases: TGTGCCAGCAGATTGACAGGGACGGAGACCCAGTACTTC. This encodes CASRLTGTETQYF.

The chain recombines TRBV19 with TRBJ2-7; D perhaps matches TRBD2 (6 bases). The CDR3 consists of 15 residues. The V gene's germline CDR1 is LNHDA and CDR2 SQIVND (reference sequence). V was pared by 1 base and J by 4 bases, with 14 bases between. CDR3 sequence (DNA): TGTGCCAGTAGTATAGTACACGGGAGTCGGTACGAGCAGTACTTC. Protein: CASSIVHGSRYEQYF.